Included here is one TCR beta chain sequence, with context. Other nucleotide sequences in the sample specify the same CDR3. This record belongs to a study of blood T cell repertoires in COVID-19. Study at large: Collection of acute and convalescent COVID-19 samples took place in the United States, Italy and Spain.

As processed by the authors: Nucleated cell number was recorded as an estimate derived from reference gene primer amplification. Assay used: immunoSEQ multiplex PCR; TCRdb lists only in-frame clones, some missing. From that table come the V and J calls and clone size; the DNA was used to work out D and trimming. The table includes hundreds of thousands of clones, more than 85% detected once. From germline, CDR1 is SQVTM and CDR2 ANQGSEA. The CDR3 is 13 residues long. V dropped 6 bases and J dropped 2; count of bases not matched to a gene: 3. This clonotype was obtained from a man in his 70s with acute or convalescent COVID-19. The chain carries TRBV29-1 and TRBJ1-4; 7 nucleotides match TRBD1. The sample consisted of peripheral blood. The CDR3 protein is CSVARGTNEKLFF. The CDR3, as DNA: TGCAGCGTCGCCAGGGGGACTAATGAAAAACTGTTTTTT.